Following are 32 T cell receptor beta chains from one sample sequenced in a study of molecular identifiers for immune sequencing clone quantification. One entry per CDR3 protein results from TCRdb running MiXCR on the PCR reads. There are fewer than 350,000 distinct CDR3 sequences in the sample; roughly 23% occur only once, and approximately 0.74% lies in the top ten. What was sequenced was naive CD8+ T cells from blood, with Jurkat cell RNA spiked in. As for subset: FACS-sorted CD8+CD4-CCR7+CD45RA+ naive T cells. These TCRs come from a human donor in good health. Some libraries in this study had Jurkat cell RNA spiked in.

This clonotype was seen only a few times. This CDR3 is CASHNWVSGGNQPQHF. The DNA for the CDR3 is TGTGCCAGTCACAACTGGGTTTCAGGGGGCAATCAGCCCCAGCATTTT. The rearrangement links TRBV19 to TRBJ1-5; possibly TRBD1 for D (6 bases). CDR3 length: 16 amino acids. Trimming cost V 8 bases and J 2 bases, with 19 bases left between them. Germline V lookup: CDR1 LNHDA, CDR2 SQIVND (reference sequence).

This clonotype was seen at least ten times. The gene calls are TRBV29-1 and TRBJ2-6; 9 bases are a match to TRBD1. The CDR3 is 17 amino acids. V trimming: 1 base; J trimming: 0 bases; junction bases outside the gene matches: 4. Germline values: CDR1 SQVTM, CDR2 ANQGSEA. CDR3 sequence reads: CSVEGTGASSGANVLTF. The CDR3 region has the DNA TGCAGCGTTGAAGGGACAGGGGCCTCCTCTGGGGCCAACGTCCTGACTTTC. The variable domain in full, completed from reference TRBV29-1 and TRBJ2-6, reads SAVISQKPSRDICQRGTSLTIQCQVDSQVTMMFWYRQQPGQSLTLIATANQGSEATYESGFVIDKFPISRPNLTFSTLTVSNMSPEDSSIYLCSVEGTGASSGANVLTFGAGSRLTVL.

The chain combines TRBV14 with TRBJ1-1, with unresolved D. The CDR3 is 14 residues long. Germline V CDR1 and CDR2: SGHDN, FVKESK. V shed 4 bases and J shed 7 bases, with 16 bases lying between them. Here the CDR3 DNA reads TGTGCCAGCAGCCTTTACGGAGGCCCATATGAAGCTTTCTTT. Amino acids: CASSLYGGPYEAFF.

J is TRBJ2-3 and V is TRBV3-1; tentative D call: TRBD2 (6 bases). There are 17 residues in the CDR3. Germline V gene lookup returns CDR1 LGHDT and CDR2 YNNKEL (reference sequence). V was shortened by 2 bases and J by 3 bases, with 18 bases between the two germline ends. CDR3 coding DNA: TGTGCCAGCAGCCAAATATTTGCGGCGGGATCAACAGATACGCAGTATTTT. Its translation: CASSQIFAAGSTDTQYF.

With regard to this clonotype: It may be a read error: a sequence one base away is much more abundant. The chain joins TRBV30 to TRBJ2-1; D possibly corresponds to TRBD2 (6 bases). CDR3 size: 15 residues. V lost 4 bases, J lost 6 bases, and 19 bases lay in between. CDR1 is GTSNPN and CDR2 is SVGIG in the germline V gene (reference sequence). CDR3 nucleotide sequence: TGTGCCTGGAACATACTAGCAGTCCCTCCCAATGAGCAGTTCTTC. Translation: CAWNILAVPPNEQFF.

Only a few counts were recorded for this clonotype. The genes are TRBV12-3 or TRBV12-4 and TRBJ1-2; 7 bases fit TRBD1. There are 14 residues in the CDR3. V lost 3 bases and J lost 6; bases outside the gene matches: 7. The CDR3 protein is CASSLVTGVHGYTF. DNA for the CDR3: TGTGCCAGCAGTTTGGTTACAGGGGTGCATGGCTACACCTTC.

As concerns this clonotype: The junction departs from germline at one end; a sequencing error may be responsible. This chain links TRBV12-5 with TRBJ2-5; 10 bases align to TRBD1. The CDR3 contains 15 residues. Germline V gene lookup returns CDR1 LGHNT and CDR2 FRNRAP. CDR3 amino acids: CASRLVTGGAVTQYF. CDR3 in DNA: TGTGCTAGTCGTTTGGTGACAGGGGGCGCAGTGACCCAGTACTTC.

On this clonotype: This may be a read error: a much more frequent sequence differs by one nucleotide. The genes are TRBV9 and TRBJ2-7, with 7 bases aligning to TRBD2. The CDR3 has 15 residues. Per germline, CDR1 SGDLS and CDR2 YYNGEE. The CDR3, as DNA: TGTACCAGCAGCGTAGCGCCCGGGACTAACTACGAGCAGTACTTC. Amino acid sequence: CTSSVAPGTNYEQYF.

In its sample, this clonotype was seen once. The chain uses TRBV5-1 and TRBJ1-4; TRBD1 is a possible D gene (5 bases). The germline CDR1 and CDR2 sequences are SGHRS and YFSETQ. V lost 1 base and J 12 bases, leaving 16 bases between the germline ends. The CDR3 length is 14 residues. In DNA form, the CDR3 reads TGCGCCAGCAGCTTGTCGCAGGGCGGAGAAGAACTGTTTTTT. Translation gives CASSLSQGGEELFF.

A note on this clonotype: One end of the junction is discordant with germline, which a read error may explain. The V and J genes are TRBV9 and TRBJ1-4; D is uncertain. This CDR3 region has 15 residues. Germline lookup yields CDR1 SGDLS and CDR2 YYNGEE. CDR3 nucleotides: TGTGCCAGCAGCGTAGCGGGGAGGTTGGACGAAAAACCGTTTTTT. Protein: CASSVAGRLDEKPFF. The complete variable domain, with remaining parts taken from reference TRBV9 and TRBJ1-4, reads DSGVTQTPKHLITATGQRVTLRCSPRSGDLSVYWYQQSLDQGLQFLIQYYNGEERAKGNILERFSAQQFPDLHSELNLSSLELGDSALYFCASSVAGRLDEKPFFGSGTQLSVL.

The table lists this clonotype with many counts. The CDR3 here is CASSPTGGALPWYF. The CDR3 region has the DNA TGTGCCAGCAGCCCCACAGGGGGCGCGTTGCCCTGGTATTTT. V and J are TRBV13 and TRBJ2-3; TRBD1 matches at 9 bases. The germline V gene has CDR1 PRHDT and CDR2 FYEKMQ (reference sequence). The CDR3 is 14 residues long. The V segment lost 5 bases and the J segment 14 bases; nucleotides outside the gene matches: 14.

This clonotype showed up many times. V and J are TRBV24-1 and TRBJ2-2; possible D gene TRBD2, 6 bases. V shed 0 bases and J shed 7 bases, with 11 bases lying between them. The CDR3 is made up of 15 amino acids. Germline values: CDR1 KGHDR, CDR2 SFDVKD. The CDR3 loop is CATSDLSGDGGELFF. The CDR3 nucleotides read TGTGCCACCAGTGATTTGTCGGGGGACGGCGGGGAGCTGTTTTTT.

This clonotype has a handful of counts. The genes are TRBV9 and TRBJ2-5; 8 bases line up with TRBD1. The CDR3 has 14 amino acids. With 3 bases clipped from V and 1 base from J, the junction kept 2 bases outside the gene matches. Germline lookup yields CDR1 SGDLS and CDR2 YYNGEE. The CDR3 here is CASSGGTGQETQYF. In DNA form, the CDR3 reads TGTGCCAGCAGCGGCGGGACAGGCCAAGAGACCCAGTACTTC. The entire variable domain, with the rest obtained from reference TRBV9 and TRBJ2-5, is as follows: DSGVTQTPKHLITATGQRVTLRCSPRSGDLSVYWYQQSLDQGLQFLIQYYNGEERAKGNILERFSAQQFPDLHSELNLSSLELGDSALYFCASSGGTGQETQYFGPGTRLLVL.

Note on this clonotype: Without the conserved terminal phenylalanine or tryptophan, this CDR3 likely stems from a read error. The CDR3 reads CASSLDVAGTTDTQYL. As DNA, the CDR3 is TGTGCCAGCAGCTTAGACGTAGCGGGCACCACAGATACGCAGTATCTT. The chain employs TRBV13 and TRBJ2-3; 7 bases match TRBD2. CDR1 and CDR2 (germline): PRHDT, FYEKMQ (reference sequence). CDR3 length: 16 amino acids. With 1 base clipped from V and 2 bases from J, the junction kept 6 bases outside the gene matches.

This clonotype appeared many times. The gene calls are TRBV7-2 and TRBJ1-1; D remains ambiguous. CDR3 length equals 13 residues. Germline V lookup: CDR1 SGHTA, CDR2 FQGNSA. Trimming shortened V by 3 bases and J by 4 bases, and 9 bases separated the two germline ends. CDR3 amino acids: CASSLGISTEAFF. CDR3 sequence (DNA): TGTGCCAGCAGCTTGGGGATTAGCACTGAAGCTTTCTTT.

The rearrangement links TRBV7-9 to TRBJ2-3; 9 bases align to TRBD1. The CDR3 contains 17 residues. Germline V gene data show CDR1 as SEHNR and CDR2 as FQNEAQ (reference sequence). V was clipped by 7 bases and J by 3 bases; unmatched bases: 14. CDR3 amino acids: CASTTTLTGGDTDTQYF. The CDR3 DNA sequence: TGTGCCAGCACCACTACCCTCACAGGGGGCGATACAGATACGCAGTATTTT.

To note about this clonotype: This clone may be a read error of a much larger clone one base away. The CDR3 bases are TGCGCCAGCAGCCAAGATCTCAGGGTTTCGGCCTACGAGCGGTACTTC. Translation gives CASSQDLRVSAYERYF. This chain uses TRBV4-3 with TRBJ2-7; D possibly corresponds to TRBD1 (5 bases). Germline loops: CDR1 LGHNA, CDR2 YSLEER. This CDR3 has 16 residues.

This chain uses TRBV12-3 or TRBV12-4 with TRBJ2-1; 12 bases align to TRBD2. V trimming: 1 base; J trimming: 15 bases; junction bases outside the gene matches: 4. The CDR3 is 13 amino acids. The chain's CDR3 is CASSLGLAGEGFF. The CDR3 DNA reads TGTGCCAGCAGTTTAGGACTAGCGGGGGAGGGGTTCTTC.

On this clonotype itself: A read error may explain this, as a much larger clone is one base away. The chain uses TRBV7-6 and TRBJ1-2; unclear D gene. The germline V gene encodes CDR1 SGHVS and CDR2 FNYEAQ. CDR3 size: 14 residues. CDR3 protein: CASCLEEVNYGYTF. For the CDR3, the DNA is TGTGCCAGCTGCTTAGAGGAGGTCAACTATGGCTACACCTTC.

Note on this clonotype: Being one base from a much bigger clone, this may be a read error. The chain is built from TRBV29-1 and TRBJ2-2; 7 positions match TRBD1. Germline CDR1 is SQVTM and CDR2 is ANQGSEA. CDR3 length equals 13 residues. The CDR3 here is CSAPGQNTRELFF. CDR3 bases: TGCAGCGCGCCGGGACAGAACACCAGGGAGCTGTTTTTT.

Note on this clonotype: It may be a read error: a sequence one base away is much more abundant. This chain links TRBV12-3 or TRBV12-4 with TRBJ1-5, with 7 bases matching TRBD1. The CDR3 totals 15 residues. The V and J ends lost 5 bases and 9 bases, in that order; junction bases with no gene match: 13. CDR3 coding DNA: TGTGCCAGCAGTCAATTCCGGGACAGTTATCGGCCCCAGCATTTT. Its translation: CASSQFRDSYRPQHF.

V and J are TRBV20-1 and TRBJ2-2; TRBD2 matches 12 bases. V was pared by 0 bases and J by 6 bases, with 8 bases of the junction left unmatched. Per germline, CDR1 DFQATT and CDR2 SNEGSKA (reference sequence). CDR3 length: 17 amino acids. CDR3 region: CSARDWSSGRVAGELFF. CDR3 coding DNA: TGCAGTGCTAGAGATTGGTCTAGCGGGAGGGTAGCCGGGGAGCTGTTTTTT.

Many counts were recorded for this clonotype. The rearrangement uses TRBV14 and TRBJ2-7; D gene unclear. The CDR3 extends over 15 amino acids. CDR1 and CDR2 from the germline V gene are SGHDN and FVKESK. V was pared by 0 bases and J by 1 base, with 10 bases between. CDR3 sequence (DNA): TGTGCCAGCAGCCAAGATCGATTAAGATCCTACGAGCAGTACTTC. Residues: CASSQDRLRSYEQYF. Full variable domain (remainder filled in from reference TRBV14 and TRBJ2-7): EAGVTQFPSHSVIEKGQTVTLRCDPISGHDNLYWYRRVMGKEIKFLLHFVKESKQDESGMPNNRFLAERTGGTYSTLKVQPAELEDSGVYFCASSQDRLRSYEQYFGPGTRLTVT.

This clonotype was counted ten times or more. The rearrangement joins TRBV9 to TRBJ1-1, with 8 bases fitting TRBD1. This CDR3 spans 14 amino acids. Germline lookup yields CDR1 SGDLS and CDR2 YYNGEE. The V segment lost 8 bases and the J segment 4 bases; nucleotides outside the gene matches: 10. CDR3 loop: CASTGGTGGTEAFF. DNA for the CDR3: TGTGCCAGTACTGGGGGAACAGGGGGCACTGAAGCTTTCTTT. The full variable domain, with the rest looked up from reference TRBV9 and TRBJ1-1, is DSGVTQTPKHLITATGQRVTLRCSPRSGDLSVYWYQQSLDQGLQFLIQYYNGEERAKGNILERFSAQQFPDLHSELNLSSLELGDSALYFCASTGGTGGTEAFFGQGTRLTVV.

There are a few counts of this clonotype. The rearrangement uses TRBV20-1 and TRBJ1-1, with a weak D call TRBD1 (6 bases). This CDR3 is 14 amino acids long. Looked up from germline, CDR1 is DFQATT and CDR2 is SNEGSKA (reference sequence). V was pared by 2 bases and J by 5 bases, with 15 bases between. CDR3 bases: TGCAGTGCTAGACATCAGGGGCTAGGTACTGAAGCTTTCTTT. Translating it yields CSARHQGLGTEAFF.

The rearrangement uses TRBV9 and TRBJ2-7; 7 positions agree with TRBD1. The CDR3 has 16 residues. The germline gives CDR1 SGDLS, CDR2 YYNGEE. Trimming at V came to 3 bases and at J to 0 bases, leaving 9 bases not matched to a gene. The CDR3 reads CASSEGAGPSSYEQYF. In DNA, the CDR3 is TGTGCCAGCAGCGAGGGGGCAGGGCCGAGCTCCTACGAGCAGTACTTC.

This clonotype was seen a few times. The CDR3 DNA follows: TGTGCCAGCAGCCATTACGGCGCAGGGTCCTACGAGCAGTACTTC. Its protein product is CASSHYGAGSYEQYF. V is TRBV11-2 and J is TRBJ2-7; TRBD1 is a possible D gene (5 bases). Looked up from germline, CDR1 is SGHAT and CDR2 is FQNNGV. The CDR3 has 15 residues. V was trimmed by 5 bases and J by 1 base, leaving 15 bases between them.

This chain links TRBV2 with TRBJ2-3; D unresolved. The CDR3 sequence is 16 residues long. The V and J ends lost 3 bases and 0 bases respectively, with 13 bases between them. Germline values: CDR1 SNHLY, CDR2 FYNNEI. DNA for the CDR3: TGTGCCAGCAGTGATACCATCGCCTCTAGCACAGATACGCAGTATTTT. It is translated as CASSDTIASSTDTQYF.

The chain links TRBV13 to TRBJ2-7; no firm D call. V was cut by 5 bases and J by 2 bases, with 13 bases left in between. Germline V gives CDR1 PRHDT, CDR2 FYEKMQ (reference sequence). The CDR3 spans 14 residues. The CDR3 here is CASSTGGTPYEQYF. CDR3 sequence (DNA): TGTGCCAGCAGCACCGGCGGCACCCCCTACGAGCAGTACTTC.

Comments on this clonotype: This could be a read error, since a much larger clone is one nucleotide away. This chain joins TRBV6-6 and TRBJ2-4, with D perhaps matching TRBD1 or TRBD2 (5 bases each). The germline V gene has CDR1 MNHNY and CDR2 SVGAGI (reference sequence). This CDR3 comprises 15 residues. Trimming stripped 4 bases from V and 8 bases from J, with 18 bases between. The CDR3 sequence: CASSSLGRWVDIQYF. CDR3 bases: TGTGCCAGCAGTTCCCTGGGACGGTGGGTGGACATTCAGTACTTC.

At least ten counts were recorded for this clonotype. This chain joins TRBV5-1 and TRBJ2-7; D is perhaps TRBD2 (5 bases). CDR3 length equals 15 residues. Trimming pared 4 bases from V and 2 bases from J, leaving 16 bases between. Germline assignment: CDR1 SGHRS and CDR2 YFSETQ. The CDR3 spells CASSPIGGRPYEQYF. The CDR3 nucleotides read TGCGCCAGCAGCCCAATCGGAGGACGCCCCTACGAGCAGTACTTC. Together with reference TRBV5-1 and TRBJ2-7, the CDR3 gives the full variable domain: KAGVTQTPRYLIKTRGQQVTLSCSPISGHRSVSWYQQTPGQGLQFLFEYFSETQRNKGNFPGRFSGRQFSNSRSEMNVSTLELGDSALYLCASSPIGGRPYEQYFGPGTRLTVT.

There are a few counts of this clonotype. This chain connects TRBV27 to TRBJ2-7, with 7 bases fitting TRBD2. After removal of 5 bases from V and 3 bases from J, the junction contained 7 bases not matched to a gene. This CDR3 has 14 residues. CDR1 MNHEY and CDR2 SMNVEV come from the germline V gene (reference sequence). The CDR3 DNA follows: TGTGCCAGCAGTCCGGAGCGGGACGGCTACGAGCAGTACTTC. This encodes CASSPERDGYEQYF.